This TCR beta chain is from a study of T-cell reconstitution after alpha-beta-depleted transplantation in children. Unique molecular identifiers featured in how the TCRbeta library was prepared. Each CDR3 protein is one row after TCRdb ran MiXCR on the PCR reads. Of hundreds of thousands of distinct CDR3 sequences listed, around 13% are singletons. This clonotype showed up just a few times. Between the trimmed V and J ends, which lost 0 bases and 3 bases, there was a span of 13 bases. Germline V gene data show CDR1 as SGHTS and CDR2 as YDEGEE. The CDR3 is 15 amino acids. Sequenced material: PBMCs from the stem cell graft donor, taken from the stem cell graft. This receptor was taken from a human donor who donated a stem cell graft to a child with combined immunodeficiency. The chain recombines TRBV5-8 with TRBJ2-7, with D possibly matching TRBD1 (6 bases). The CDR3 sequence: CASSLGQGKIYEQYF. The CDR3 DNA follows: TGTGCCAGCAGCTTGGGCCAGGGGAAAATCTACGAGCAGTACTTC.